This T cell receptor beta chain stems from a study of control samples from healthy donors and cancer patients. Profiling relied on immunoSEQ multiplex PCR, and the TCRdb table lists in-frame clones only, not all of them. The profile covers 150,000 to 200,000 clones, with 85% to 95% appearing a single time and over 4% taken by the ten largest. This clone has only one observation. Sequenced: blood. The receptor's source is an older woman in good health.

DNA for the CDR3: TGCGCCAGTGTGATGATTGAGGAGACAGAGAACACTGAAGCTTTCTTT. Translated, it gives CASVMIEETENTEAFF. The chain combines TRBV10-1 with TRBJ1-1; perhaps TRBD1 as D (5 bases). There are 16 residues in the CDR3. Between the trimmed V and J ends, which lost 9 bases and 1 base, there was a span of 21 bases. Germline CDR1 WNHNN, CDR2 SYGVQD (reference sequence).